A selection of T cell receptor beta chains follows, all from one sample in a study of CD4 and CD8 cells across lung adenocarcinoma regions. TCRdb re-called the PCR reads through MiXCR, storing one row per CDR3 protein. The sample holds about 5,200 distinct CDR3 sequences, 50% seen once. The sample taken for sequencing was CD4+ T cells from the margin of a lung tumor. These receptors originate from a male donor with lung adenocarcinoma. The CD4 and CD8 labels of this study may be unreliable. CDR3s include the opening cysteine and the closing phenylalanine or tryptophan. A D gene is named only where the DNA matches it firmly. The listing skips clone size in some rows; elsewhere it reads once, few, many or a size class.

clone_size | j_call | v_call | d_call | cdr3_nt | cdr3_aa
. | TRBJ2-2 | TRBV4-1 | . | TGCGCCAGCAGCCAAACAGAGAACACCGGGGAGCTGTTTTTT | CASSQTENTGELFF
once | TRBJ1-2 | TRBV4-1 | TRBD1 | TGCGCCAGCAGCCAAGTCATGGTCCGGGACAGGCGATACTATGGCTACACCTTC | CASSQVMVRDRRYYGYTF
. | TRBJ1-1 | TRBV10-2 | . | TGCGCCAGCAGTGAGGGGTTGAAAGGGGGCACTGAAGCTTTCTTT | CASSEGLKGGTEAFF
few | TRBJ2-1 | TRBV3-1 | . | TGTGCCAGCAGCCAAGATCTCAACGCCAATGAGCAGTTCTTC | CASSQDLNANEQFF
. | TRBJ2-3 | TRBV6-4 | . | TGTGCCAGCAGTGACCAAGCCTTGGATACGCAGTATTTT | CASSDQALDTQYF
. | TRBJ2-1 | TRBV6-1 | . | TGTGCCAGCAGTGAAGCGGTGATGGATGAGCAGTTCTTC | CASSEAVMDEQFF
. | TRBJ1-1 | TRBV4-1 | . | TGCGCCAGCAGCCAAGCGGGCACTATGGACACTGAAGCTTTCTTT | CASSQAGTMDTEAFF
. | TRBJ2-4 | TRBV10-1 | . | TGCGCCAGCGGTTCAGGAACCAAAGACACTCAGTACTTT | CASGSGTKDTQYF
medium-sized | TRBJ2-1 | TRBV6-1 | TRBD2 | TGTGCCAGCAGTGCTAGCGGGATCTACAATGAGCAGTTCTTC | CASSASGIYNEQFF
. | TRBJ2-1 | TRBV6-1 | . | TGTGCCAGCAGTGAGGCGCTGGGGGCCGAATACATGCAGTTCTTC | CASSEALGAEYMQFF
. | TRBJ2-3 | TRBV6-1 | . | TGTGCCAGGGGCCTCCAGTCTGGGAGTCCCGGTACGCAGTTTTTT | CARGLQSGSPGTQFF
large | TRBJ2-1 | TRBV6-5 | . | TGTGCCAGCCAGCCGATGACAGGTGGAAGGAATGAGCAGTTCTTC | CASQPMTGGRNEQFF
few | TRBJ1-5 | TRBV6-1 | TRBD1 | TGTGCCAGCAGTCTAGGACAGGGGCGTAATCAGCCCCAGCATTTT | CASSLGQGRNQPQHF
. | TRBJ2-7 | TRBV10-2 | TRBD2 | TGCGCCAGCAGATCCGGGACTAGATACTACGAGCAGTACTTC | CASRSGTRYYEQYF
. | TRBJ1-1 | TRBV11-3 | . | TGTGCCAGCAGTCCCCGGGTCCAGCTGTTT | CASSPRVQLF
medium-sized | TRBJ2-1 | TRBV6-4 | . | TGTGCCAGCAGTGCCCGGAGCGAAAATGAGCAGTTCTTC | CASSARSENEQFF
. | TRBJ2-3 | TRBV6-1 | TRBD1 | TGTGCCAGCAGTATCCGGGACAGCCACCTGGATACCCAGTATTTT | CASSIRDSHLDTQYF
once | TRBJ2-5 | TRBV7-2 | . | TGTGCCAGCAGCTTAGCGCAGGGAGAGACCCAGTACTTC | CASSLAQGETQYF
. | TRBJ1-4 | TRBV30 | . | TGTGCCTGGAGTCTCGAGAGCTCAAATGAAAAACTGTTTTTT | CAWSLESSNEKLFF
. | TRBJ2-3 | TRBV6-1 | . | TGTGCCAGCAGTGAAGCGGGCAGGGAAAAAAACACTCAGTACTTT | CASSEAGREKNTQYF
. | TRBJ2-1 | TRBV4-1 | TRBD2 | TGCGCCAGCAGCCTCAGGGGACTAGCTCTCAATGAGCAGTTCTTC | CASSLRGLALNEQFF
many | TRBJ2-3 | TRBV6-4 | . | TGTGCCAGCAGTGATGGGCTTAGCGGAACAGATACGCAGTATTTT | CASSDGLSGTDTQYF
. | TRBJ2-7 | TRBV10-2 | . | TGCGTCTGGAGGGTGATGCACAAAGATACGCAGTACTTC | CVWRVMHKDTQYF
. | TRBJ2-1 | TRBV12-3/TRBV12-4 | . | TGTGCCAGCAGACGGGACCAGACATACAATGAGCAGTTCTTC | CASRRDQTYNEQFF
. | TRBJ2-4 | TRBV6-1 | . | TGTGCCAGCAGTGAAATGGGCCGCGAGCAAAACACCCAGTACTTC | CASSEMGREQNTQYF
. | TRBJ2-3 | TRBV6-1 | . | TGTGCCAGCAGTAGGGACCCCGGGGGCGGTGACAAAGATACCCAGTATTTC | CASSRDPGGGDKDTQYF
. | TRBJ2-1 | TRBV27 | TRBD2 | TGTGCCAGCAGTCCCCGGGGACTAGGATCCTACAATGAGCAGTTCTTC | CASSPRGLGSYNEQFF
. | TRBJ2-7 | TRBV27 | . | TGTGCCAGCAGTTTTTCTGGGAGATACGAGCAGTACTTC | CASSFSGRYEQYF
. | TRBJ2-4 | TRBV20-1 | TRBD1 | TGCAGTGCTACCCGGACAGGCATTCAGTACTTC | CSATRTGIQYF
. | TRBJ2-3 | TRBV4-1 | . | TGCGCCAGCAGCCAAGGTGCGGATCCTTCGGGCAAAGATACCCAGTACTTT | CASSQGADPSGKDTQYF
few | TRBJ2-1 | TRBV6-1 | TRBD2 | TGTGCCAGCAGTACGCTACGAAGCGGGACCGGCTCCTACAATGAGCAGTTCTTC | CASSTLRSGTGSYNEQFF
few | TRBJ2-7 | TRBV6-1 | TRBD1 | TGTGCCAGCAGACCAGGACAGGCGACCTACGAGCAGTACTTC | CASRPGQATYEQYF
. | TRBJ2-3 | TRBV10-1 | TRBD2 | TGCGCCAGCAGTGATACTAGCGGGGGTACAAACGCGCTGTCTTTT | CASSDTSGGTNALSF
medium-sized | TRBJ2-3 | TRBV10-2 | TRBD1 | TGCGCCAGCATGCCGGGACAGACGCAGTATTTT | CASMPGQTQYF
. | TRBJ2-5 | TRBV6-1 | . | TGTGCCAGCAGTGAACTGTCGATGAGATCCGGAGAGACCCAGTACTTC | CASSELSMRSGETQYF
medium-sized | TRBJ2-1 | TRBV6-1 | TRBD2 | TGTGCCAGCAGCCCCGGGACTAGGGGGGATGAGCAGTTCTTC | CASSPGTRGDEQFF
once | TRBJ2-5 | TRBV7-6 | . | TGTGCCGGGGGGCTTGGGGGGCGCGGCCTTGAGACGCAGTACTTC | CAGGLGGRGLETQYF
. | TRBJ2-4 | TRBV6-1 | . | TGTGCCAGCAGTGTCCCGGGGCGGGGAGCCAAAAACATGCAGTACTTC | CASSVPGRGAKNMQYF
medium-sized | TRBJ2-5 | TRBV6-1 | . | TGTGCCAGCAGTGAACAGGGGGGGGGTCAAGAGACCCAGTACTTC | CASSEQGGGQETQYF
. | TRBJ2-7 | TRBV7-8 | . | TGTGCCAGCGGACTTGGATACGAGCAGTACTTC | CASGLGYEQYF
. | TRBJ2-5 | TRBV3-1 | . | TGTGCCAGCAGCCGGCGCGAAGAGACCCAGTACTTC | CASSRREETQYF
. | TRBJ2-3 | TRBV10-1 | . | TGCGCCAGGGGTTCAGGAAGCAAAGACACGCAGTATTTT | CARGSGSKDTQYF
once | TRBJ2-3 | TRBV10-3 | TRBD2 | TGTGCCATCAGGGAGGGGCTTGGCGGGAGTGACACAGATACGCAGTATTTC | CAIREGLGGSDTDTQYF
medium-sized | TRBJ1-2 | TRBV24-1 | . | TGTGCCACCCGAGATGGCGGGGATGGCTACACCTTC | CATRDGGDGYTF
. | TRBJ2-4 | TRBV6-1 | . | TGTGCCAGCAGTGAAGTGGCCCGTGACCAAAACATTCAGTACTTC | CASSEVARDQNIQYF
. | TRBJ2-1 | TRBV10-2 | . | TGCGCCAGCACCCTATCCGGGGCCGCTCTCGAGCAGTTCTTC | CASTLSGAALEQFF
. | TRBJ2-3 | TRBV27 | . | TGTGCCAGCAGTCCTGGCCGACTAGCCCGTGGGACAGATACGCAGTACTTT | CASSPGRLARGTDTQYF
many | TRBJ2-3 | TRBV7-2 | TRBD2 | TGTGCCAGCAGCTTCTATAGCGGGAGCCCAGATACGCAGTATTTT | CASSFYSGSPDTQYF